This T cell receptor beta chain was recovered during a study of T cell changes during pregnancy in multiple sclerosis. Using immunoSEQ multiplex PCR, the repertoire was profiled, and TCRdb retains in-frame clones only, with some absent. The sample carries fewer than 40,000 clones, 90% recorded once. V was shortened by 3 bases and J by 0 bases, with 9 bases between the two germline ends. This CDR3 contains 15 residues. Germline CDR1 reads LNHDA; CDR2 reads SQIVND (reference sequence). This sequence originates from a female donor in good health, enrolled as a control in a pregnancy study. The material sequenced was CD4+ T cells from peripheral blood mononuclear cells, taken in the second trimester of pregnancy. The chain couples TRBV19 to TRBJ1-3; D call uncertain. Written as DNA, the CDR3 is TGTGCCAGTAGTATTGCACTGCACTCTGGAAACACCATATATTTT. Protein: CASSIALHSGNTIYF.